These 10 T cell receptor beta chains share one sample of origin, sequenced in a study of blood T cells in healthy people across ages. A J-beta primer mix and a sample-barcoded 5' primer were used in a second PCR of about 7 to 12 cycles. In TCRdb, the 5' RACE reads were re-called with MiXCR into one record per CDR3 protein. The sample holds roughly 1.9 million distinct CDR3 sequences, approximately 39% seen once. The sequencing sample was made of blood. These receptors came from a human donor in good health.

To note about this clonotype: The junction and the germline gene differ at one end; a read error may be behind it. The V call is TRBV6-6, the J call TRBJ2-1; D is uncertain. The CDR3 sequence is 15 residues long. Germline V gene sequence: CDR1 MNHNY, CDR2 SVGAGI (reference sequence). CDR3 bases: TGTGCTAGCAGTTATTCCCAAACTGATAACAATGAGCAGTTCTTC. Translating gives CASSYSQTDNNEQFF.

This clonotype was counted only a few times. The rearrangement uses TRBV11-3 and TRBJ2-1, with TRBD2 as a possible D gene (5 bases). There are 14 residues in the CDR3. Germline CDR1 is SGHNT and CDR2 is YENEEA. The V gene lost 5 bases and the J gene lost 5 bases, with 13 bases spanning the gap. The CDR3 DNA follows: TGTGCCAGCAGCCATTACGGGAAGAACAATGAGCAGTTCTTC. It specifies CASSHYGKNNEQFF.

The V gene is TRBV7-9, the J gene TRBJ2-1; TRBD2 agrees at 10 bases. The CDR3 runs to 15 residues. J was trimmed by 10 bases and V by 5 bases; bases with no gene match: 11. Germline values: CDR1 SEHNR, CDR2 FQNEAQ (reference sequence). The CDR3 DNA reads TGTGCCAGCAGCCCTAGCGGGGGCCTCGGTGTAGAGCAGTTCTTC. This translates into CASSPSGGLGVEQFF.

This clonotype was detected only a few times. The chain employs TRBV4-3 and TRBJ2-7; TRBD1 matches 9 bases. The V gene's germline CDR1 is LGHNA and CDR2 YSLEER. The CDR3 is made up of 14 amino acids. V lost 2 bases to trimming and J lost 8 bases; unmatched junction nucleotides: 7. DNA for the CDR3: TGCGCCAGCAGCCAAACAGGGGGCTACGTGAAGCAGTACTTC. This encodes CASSQTGGYVKQYF.

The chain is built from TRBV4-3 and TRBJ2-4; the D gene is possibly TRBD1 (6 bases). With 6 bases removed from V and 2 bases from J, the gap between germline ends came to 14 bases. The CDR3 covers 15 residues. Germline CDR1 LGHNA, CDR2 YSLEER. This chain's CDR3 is CASSSFTGTKNIQYF. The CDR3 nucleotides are TGCGCCAGCAGTTCCTTTACAGGGACCAAAAACATTCAGTACTTC.

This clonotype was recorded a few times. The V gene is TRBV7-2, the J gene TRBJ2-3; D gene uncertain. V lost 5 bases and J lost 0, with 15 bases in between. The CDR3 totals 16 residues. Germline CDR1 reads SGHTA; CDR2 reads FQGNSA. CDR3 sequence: CASSLFPGPSTDTQYF. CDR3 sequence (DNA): TGTGCCAGCAGCCTCTTTCCGGGCCCTAGCACAGATACGCAGTATTTT.

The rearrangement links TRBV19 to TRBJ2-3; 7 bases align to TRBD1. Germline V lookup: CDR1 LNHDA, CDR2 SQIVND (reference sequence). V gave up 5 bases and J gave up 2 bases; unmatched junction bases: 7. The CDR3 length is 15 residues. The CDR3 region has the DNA TGTGCCAGTAGTCATGACAGGGCCTCCACAGATACGCAGTATTTT. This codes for CASSHDRASTDTQYF.

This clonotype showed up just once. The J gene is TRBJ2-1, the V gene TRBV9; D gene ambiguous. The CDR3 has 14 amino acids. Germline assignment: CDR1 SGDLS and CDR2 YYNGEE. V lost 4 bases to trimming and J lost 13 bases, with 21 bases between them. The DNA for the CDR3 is TGTGCCAGCAGCCCTCGACCGTATCAAGAGACCCAGTTCTTC. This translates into CASSPRPYQETQFF.

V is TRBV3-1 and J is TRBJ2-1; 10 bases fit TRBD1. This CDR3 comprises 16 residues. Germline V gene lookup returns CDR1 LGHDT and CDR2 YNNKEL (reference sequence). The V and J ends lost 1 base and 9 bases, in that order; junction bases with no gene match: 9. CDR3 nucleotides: TGTGCCAGCAGCCAAGTGGGGGGACAGGGGACGGGTGAGCAGTTCTTC. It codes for CASSQVGGQGTGEQFF.

The CDR3 DNA reads as TGTGCCTCCGGGGGCAGGCGTGGCGATGAGCAGTTCTTC. Amino acids: CASGGRRGDEQFF. The chain is built from TRBV18 and TRBJ2-1; possibly TRBD1 or TRBD2 for D (6 bases each). The germline gives CDR1 KGHSH, CDR2 LQKENI. The ends were cut back, 11 bases at V and 8 bases at J, with 19 bases in the middle. This CDR3 is built from 13 residues.